The rows below give T cell receptor beta chains drawn from one sample of a study of neurological immune-mediated disorders. Via MiXCR, TCRdb re-called the 5' RACE reads, giving one row per CDR3 protein. This table holds tens of thousands of distinct CDR3 sequences, about 10% found once. The specimen sequenced was PBMCs. The receptors stem from a male donor with HTLV-1-associated myelopathy (HAM/TSP). Both conserved end residues are part of each CDR3. Each record gives: V gene, J gene, D gene, clone size, CDR3 DNA, CDR3 protein. A D gene is named only where the DNA matches it firmly. Clone size, where shown, is once, few, many, or a class for clones that have expanded.

V: TRBV5-1; J: TRBJ1-1; D: .; size: many; DNA: TGCGCCAGCAGCTCGTCAACAAACACTGAAGCTTTCTTT; CDR3: CASSSSTNTEAFF
V: TRBV12-3/TRBV12-4; J: TRBJ1-3; D: .; size: many; DNA: TGTGCCAGCGGCCAGGGCTCTGGAAACACCATATATTTT; CDR3: CASGQGSGNTIYF
V: TRBV20-1; J: TRBJ2-7; D: TRBD1; size: .; DNA: TGCAGTGCTGCTTCTATCCCCGGGACAGGGGCCTCCTACGAGCAGTACTTC; CDR3: CSAASIPGTGASYEQYF
V: TRBV15; J: TRBJ1-2; D: TRBD1; size: many; DNA: TGTGCCACCAGCCCAGGCGGACAGGGGGCGAGAAACTATGGCTACACCTTC; CDR3: CATSPGGQGARNYGYTF
V: TRBV5-1; J: TRBJ2-3; D: .; size: .; DNA: TGCGCCAGCAGCTTAACTCAGGGGTTGAGCACAGATACGCAGTATTTT; CDR3: CASSLTQGLSTDTQYF
V: TRBV12-3/TRBV12-4; J: TRBJ2-4; D: .; size: many; DNA: TGTGCCAGCACCTTCAATCTTGGGGGAATAGCCAAAAACATTCAGTACTTC; CDR3: CASTFNLGGIAKNIQYF
V: TRBV10-2; J: TRBJ1-5; D: .; size: many; DNA: TGCGCCAGCAGTGAGTTGGCCTTATTAAGCAATCAGCCCCAGCATTTT; CDR3: CASSELALLSNQPQHF
V: TRBV20-1; J: TRBJ2-5; D: TRBD1; size: many; DNA: TGCAGTGCTAGTGACCAGGGGGCCCGAGAGACCCAGTACTTC; CDR3: CSASDQGARETQYF
V: TRBV6-6; J: TRBJ1-1; D: .; size: many; DNA: TGTGCCAGCAGTTCTCTAAGAGCGAACACTGAAGCTTTCTTT; CDR3: CASSSLRANTEAFF
V: TRBV11-3; J: TRBJ2-1; D: .; size: many; DNA: TGTGCCAGCAGCCCCACTAGATACAATGAGCAGTTCTTC; CDR3: CASSPTRYNEQFF
V: TRBV3-1; J: TRBJ1-1; D: .; size: many; DNA: TGTGCCAGCAGCCAAGATATGGCAGGGGCGTACACTGAAGCTTTCTTT; CDR3: CASSQDMAGAYTEAFF
V: TRBV6-5; J: TRBJ2-2; D: .; size: .; DNA: TGTGCCAGCAGCCGGGACACCTACACCGGGGAGCTGTTTTTT; CDR3: CASSRDTYTGELFF
V: TRBV29-1; J: TRBJ2-1; D: TRBD2; size: .; DNA: TGCAGCCTTTGGGCAGGGACTAGGAATGAGCAGTTCTTC; CDR3: CSLWAGTRNEQFF